Below are 8 T cell receptor beta chains sequenced from a single sample in a study of blood T cells in healthy people across ages. Primed by a sample-barcoded 5' primer and a J-beta primer mix, a second PCR proceeded for 7 to 11 cycles. TCRdb reprocessed the 5' RACE reads with MiXCR, giving one entry per CDR3 protein. In the table there are approximately 1,000,000 distinct CDR3 sequences, 35% to 40% of which are singletons. Sequences were obtained from blood. Receptors originate from a man between 18 and 35 years old in good health.

This clonotype was counted between two and nine times. This chain connects TRBV5-6 to TRBJ1-1; 8 bases align to TRBD1. The J segment lost 6 bases and the V segment lost 0 bases, leaving 7 bases of the junction unmatched. The CDR3 is 15 amino acids. Per the germline V gene, CDR1 is SGHDT and CDR2 is YYEEEE. CDR3 in amino acids: CASSLAFGQGSEAFF. Written as DNA, the CDR3 is TGTGCCAGCAGCTTGGCCTTTGGACAGGGTTCTGAAGCTTTCTTT.

The chain links TRBV20-1 to TRBJ1-2; a weak D match, TRBD1 (5 bases). CDR1 DFQATT and CDR2 SNEGSKA come from the germline V gene (reference sequence). The CDR3 runs to 13 residues. The ends were cut back, 6 bases at V and 3 bases at J, with 14 bases in the middle. The CDR3: CSADGTEHYGYTF. CDR3 bases: TGCAGTGCGGATGGGACGGAACACTATGGCTACACCTTC.

Concerning this clonotype itself: One junction end does not reproduce the germline sequence, and a read error may be involved. The gene calls are TRBV7-9 and TRBJ1-5; TRBD1 matches 7 bases. CDR3 length: 14 amino acids. The germline V gene encodes CDR1 SEHNR and CDR2 FQNEAQ (reference sequence). CDR3 residues: CAGSSTGTYQPQHF. CDR3 in DNA: TGTGCCGGCAGCTCGACAGGGACCTATCAGCCCCAGCATTTT.

This clonotype was found a few times. CDR3 nucleotide sequence: TGTGCCAGCAGTTCAAGACAGGGGACTAGCACAGATACGCAGTATTTT. It codes for CASSSRQGTSTDTQYF. The chain couples TRBV6-5 to TRBJ2-3; 8 bases line up with TRBD1. Germline V gene lookup returns CDR1 MNHEY and CDR2 SVGAGI. The CDR3 length is 16 residues. V lost 4 bases, J lost 0 bases, and 6 bases stayed unmatched.

Notes on this clonotype: This may arise from a read error, as a much more abundant clone is one base away. This sequence joins TRBV20-1 and TRBJ1-1; TRBD1 is a possible D gene (5 bases). The CDR3 consists of 12 residues. V lost 5 bases and J lost 5, with 12 bases in between. Germline V lookup: CDR1 DFQATT, CDR2 SNEGSKA (reference sequence). CDR3 region: CSAVGAVTEAFF. As DNA, the CDR3 is TGCAGTGCTGTAGGGGCCGTAACTGAAGCTTTCTTT.

The rearrangement uses TRBV7-3 and TRBJ2-5; D perhaps matches TRBD2 (6 bases). The CDR3 sequence is 15 residues long. Trimming shortened V by 2 bases and J by 5 bases, and 15 bases separated the two germline ends. Germline CDR1 is SGHTA and CDR2 is FQGTGA. CDR3 protein: CASSLEGTPWETQYF. For the CDR3, the DNA is TGTGCCAGCAGCTTAGAAGGGACTCCTTGGGAGACCCAGTACTTC. Variable domain in full (rest from reference TRBV7-3 and TRBJ2-5): GAGVSQTPSNKVTEKGKYVELRCDPISGHTALYWYRQSLGQGPEFLIYFQGTGAADDSGLPNDRFFAVRPEGSVSTLKIQRTERGDSAVYLCASSLEGTPWETQYFGPGTRLLVL.

The gene calls are TRBV24-1 and TRBJ2-3; the D is unclear. The V gene's germline CDR1 is KGHDR and CDR2 SFDVKD. CDR3 length: 14 amino acids. Trimming stripped 5 bases from V and 4 bases from J, with 12 bases between. The CDR3 sequence is CATSAPPESDTQYF. The CDR3 DNA is TGTGCCACCAGTGCCCCTCCGGAATCAGATACGCAGTATTTT.

The rearrangement uses TRBV20-1 and TRBJ1-1, with D maybe TRBD1 (5 bases). V was cut by 5 bases and J by 4 bases, with 20 bases left in between. Germline CDR1 and CDR2: DFQATT and SNEGSKA (reference sequence). The length of the CDR3 is 15 residues. This CDR3 is CSAGNLVERGTEAFF. The CDR3 DNA sequence: TGCAGTGCTGGAAACCTAGTAGAGAGGGGCACTGAAGCTTTCTTT.